Only a few counts were recorded for the clone carrying this T cell receptor (beta chain). As yet, its antigen is unknown. The data originate from a study of beta chain features in type 1 diabetes. The CDR3 sequence is 13 residues long. The V gene lost 5 bases and the J gene lost 3 bases, with 10 bases spanning the gap. The germline CDR1 and CDR2 sequences are MNHEY and SMNVEV (reference sequence). The authors reverse transcribed all of the isolated RNA, so sequencing captured expressed TCRB transcripts. Assay used: immunoSEQ multiplex PCR; TCRdb lists only in-frame clones, some missing. The sample has 300,000 or so clones, 8% seen once. CD45RO/CCR7/CD25/CD127/CD95/CD27 sorting isolated CD4+ naive, central memory, regulatory and stem cell-like memory cells. Regarding the study as a whole: Naive, central memory and Treg TCRB repertoires appeared more alike in patients than in healthy donors.

Source material: central memory CD4+ T cells from blood. This TCR derives from a woman under 30 in good health. This rearrangement joins TRBV27 to TRBJ2-5; D is unclear. This chain's CDR3 is CASSLRQEETQYF. In nucleotides, the CDR3 is TGTGCCAGCAGTCTACGACAAGAAGAGACCCAGTACTTC.